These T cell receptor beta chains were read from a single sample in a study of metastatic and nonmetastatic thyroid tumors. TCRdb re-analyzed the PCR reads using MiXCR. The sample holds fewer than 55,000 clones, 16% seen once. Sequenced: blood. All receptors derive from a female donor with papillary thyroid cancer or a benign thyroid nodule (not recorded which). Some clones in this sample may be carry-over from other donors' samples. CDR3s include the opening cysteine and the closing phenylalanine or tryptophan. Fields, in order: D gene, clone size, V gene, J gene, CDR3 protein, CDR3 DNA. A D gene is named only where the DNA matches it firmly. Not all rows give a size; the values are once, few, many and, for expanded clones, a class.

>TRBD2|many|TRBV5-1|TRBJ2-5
CASSTSGRAGGETQYF
TGCGCCAGCAGTACCAGCGGGAGGGCCGGGGGGGAGACCCAGTACTTC
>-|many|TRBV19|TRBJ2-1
CASSTTRNFRADEQFF
TGTGCCAGTAGTACCACACGAAATTTCCGGGCGGATGAGCAGTTCTTC
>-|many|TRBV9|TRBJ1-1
CASSASNTEAFF
TGTGCCAGCAGCGCCTCGAACACTGAAGCTTTCTTT
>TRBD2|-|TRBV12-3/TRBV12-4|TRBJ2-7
CASSFSGSDEQYF
TGTGCCAGCAGCTTTAGCGGGAGTGACGAGCAGTACTTC
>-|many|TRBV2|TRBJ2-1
CASSAHADVEQFF
TGTGCCAGCAGTGCCCATGCGGACGTCGAGCAGTTCTTC
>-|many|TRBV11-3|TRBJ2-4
CASSLIGQLNIQYF
TGTGCCAGCAGCTTGATCGGACAGTTAAACATTCAGTACTTC
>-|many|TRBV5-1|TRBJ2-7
CASSSQYEQYF
TGCGCCAGCAGCTCCCAGTACGAGCAGTACTTC
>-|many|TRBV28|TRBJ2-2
CASIPRDSAQNTGELFF
TGTGCCAGCATCCCGAGGGACTCAGCCCAGAACACCGGGGAGCTGTTTTTT
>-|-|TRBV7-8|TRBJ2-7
CASSLVGRVSSYEQYF
TGTGCCAGCAGCTTAGTTGGGCGGGTTTCCTCCTACGAGCAGTACTTC
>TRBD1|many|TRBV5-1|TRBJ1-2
CASSLEGQGDGYTF
TGCGCCAGCAGCTTGGAGGGACAGGGGGATGGCTACACCTTC
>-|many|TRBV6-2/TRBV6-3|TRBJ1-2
CASSYLDSVGGYTF
TGTGCCAGCAGTTACCTGGACAGCGTGGGAGGCTACACCTTC
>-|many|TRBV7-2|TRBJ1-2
CASSLASGAGGYTF
TGTGCCAGCAGCTTAGCCTCAGGGGCTGGCGGCTACACCTTC
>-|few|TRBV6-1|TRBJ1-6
CASSPRTASSYNSPLHF
TGTGCCAGCAGTCCTCGGACAGCGAGCTCCTATAATTCACCCCTCCACTTT
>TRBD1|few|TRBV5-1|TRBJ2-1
CASSPHAGTGGGNEQFF
TGCGCCAGCAGCCCTCACGCCGGGACAGGGGGGGGCAATGAGCAGTTCTTC
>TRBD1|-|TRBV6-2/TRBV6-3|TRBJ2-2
CASSPQGSGELFF
TGTGCCAGCAGTCCACAGGGGAGCGGGGAGCTGTTTTTT
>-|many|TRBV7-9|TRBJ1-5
CASSQWRSNQPQHF
TGTGCCAGCAGCCAGTGGAGGTCGAATCAGCCCCAGCATTTT
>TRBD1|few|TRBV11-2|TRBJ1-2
CASSFHRGEAYGYTF
TGTGCCAGCAGCTTTCACAGGGGCGAGGCCTATGGCTACACCTTC
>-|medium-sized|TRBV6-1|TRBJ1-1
CASSENRNTEAFF
TGTGCCAGCAGTGAAAACAGAAACACTGAAGCTTTCTTT
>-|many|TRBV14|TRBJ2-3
CASRPPGTLSNTQYF
TGTGCCAGCAGACCCCCCGGGACTCTTTCGAATACGCAGTATTTT
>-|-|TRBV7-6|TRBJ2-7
CANSLASSWTEQYF
TGTGCCAACAGCTTAGCGTCTAGCTGGACCGAGCAGTACTTC
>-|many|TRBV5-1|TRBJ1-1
CASSETSGGPNTEAFF
TGCGCCAGCAGCGAGACTTCCGGGGGGCCGAACACTGAAGCTTTCTTT
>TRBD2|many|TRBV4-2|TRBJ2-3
CASSQSGGTDTQYF
TGTGCCAGCAGCCAAAGCGGGGGCACAGATACGCAGTATTTT
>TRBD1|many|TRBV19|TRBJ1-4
CASSRGQQIFEKLFF
TGTGCCAGTAGTAGGGGACAGCAGATTTTTGAAAAACTGTTTTTT
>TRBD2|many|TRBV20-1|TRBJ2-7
CSAGGTSGSEEQYF
TGCAGTGCTGGAGGGACTAGCGGGAGTGAAGAGCAGTACTTC
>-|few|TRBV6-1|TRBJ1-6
CSSTGRDSPLHF
TGTTCCAGCACTGGGAGGGATTCACCCCTCCACTTT
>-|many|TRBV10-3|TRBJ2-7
CAISEKGQSYEQYF
TGTGCCATCAGTGAGAAAGGACAGTCCTACGAGCAGTACTTC
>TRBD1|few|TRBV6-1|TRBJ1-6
CASRGTGSWIANSPLHF
TGTGCCAGCCGAGGGACAGGGTCATGGATAGCTAATTCACCCCTCCACTTT
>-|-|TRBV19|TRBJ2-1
CASRAGSRYNGQFF
TGTGCCAGTCGTGCCGGGAGTCGATACAATGGGCAGTTCTTC
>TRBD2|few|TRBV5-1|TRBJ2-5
CASSSMTSAGDETQYF
TGCGCCAGCAGCTCAATGACTAGCGCCGGGGATGAGACCCAGTACTTC
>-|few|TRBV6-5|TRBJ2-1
CASSYSPTLGDEQFF
TGTGCCAGCAGTTACTCCCCAACGCTTGGGGATGAGCAGTTCTTC
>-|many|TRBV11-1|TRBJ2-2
CASSLRRGLQNTGELFF
TGTGCCAGCAGCTTAAGGCGGGGACTTCAGAACACCGGGGAGCTGTTTTTT
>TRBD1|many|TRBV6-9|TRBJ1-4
CASSWVRGTRYNEKLFF
TGTGCCAGCAGTTGGGTCAGGGGGACTCGTTATAATGAAAAACTGTTTTTT
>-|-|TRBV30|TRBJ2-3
CAWSRKGRADTQYF
TGTGCCTGGAGCCGGAAGGGGCGGGCAGATACGCAGTATTTT
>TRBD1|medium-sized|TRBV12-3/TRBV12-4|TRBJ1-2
CASRETGVYGYTF
TGTGCCAGCAGAGAGACAGGGGTCTATGGCTACACCTTC
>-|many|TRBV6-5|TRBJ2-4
CASSYTGALAKNIQYF
TGTGCCAGCAGTTACACGGGGGCTCTAGCCAAAAACATTCAGTACTTC